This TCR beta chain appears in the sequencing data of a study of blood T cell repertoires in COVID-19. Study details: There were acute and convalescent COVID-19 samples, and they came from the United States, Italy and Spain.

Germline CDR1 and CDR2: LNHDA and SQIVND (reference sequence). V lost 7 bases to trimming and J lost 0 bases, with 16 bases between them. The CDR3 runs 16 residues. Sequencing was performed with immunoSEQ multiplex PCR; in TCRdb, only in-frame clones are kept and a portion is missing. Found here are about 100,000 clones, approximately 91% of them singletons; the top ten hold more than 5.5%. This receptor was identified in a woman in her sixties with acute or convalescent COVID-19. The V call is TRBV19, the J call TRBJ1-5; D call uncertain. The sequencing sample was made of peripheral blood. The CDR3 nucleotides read TGTGCCAGTAAACGAATGGGAGTTTATAGCAATCAGCCCCAGCATTTT. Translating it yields CASKRMGVYSNQPQHF.